These 17 T cell receptor beta chains came from one sample sequenced in a study of identical twins. TCRdb independently ran MiXCR on the 5' RACE reads; one entry per CDR3 protein. The top ten hold 10% of the sample, which has 200,000 to 300,000 distinct CDR3 sequences, roughly a tenth seen once. Source material: memory T cells sorted from blood. The receptor set was obtained from a man aged 45 to 65 in good health.

This chain links TRBV7-9 with TRBJ2-1, with 12 bases lining up with TRBD2. V shed 3 bases and J 8 bases; nucleotides not matched to a gene: 11. This CDR3 is built from 17 residues. Germline values: CDR1 SEHNR, CDR2 FQNEAQ (reference sequence). In nucleotides, the CDR3 is TGTGCCAGCAGCTTTTCTAGCGGGAGGGCGACAGGTCATGAGCAGTTCTTC. It encodes CASSFSSGRATGHEQFF.

This clonotype has ten or more counts. The rearrangement joins TRBV2 to TRBJ1-1; a weak D match, TRBD1 (5 bases). This CDR3 region has 12 residues. V was clipped by 7 bases and J by 11 bases, with 17 bases between them. Per the germline V gene, CDR1 is SNHLY and CDR2 is FYNNEI. CDR3 region: CASTSQGAWAFF. CDR3 DNA sequence: TGTGCCAGCACCTCCCAGGGAGCTTGGGCTTTCTTT.

This clonotype has a count of ten or more. The rearrangement links TRBV20-1 to TRBJ2-1; 7 positions match TRBD1. J gave up 2 bases and V 0 bases, and 1 base lay outside the gene matches. The CDR3 is made up of 14 amino acids. Germline lookup yields CDR1 DFQATT and CDR2 SNEGSKA (reference sequence). The CDR3 region is CSAREGQTYNEQFF. DNA for the CDR3: TGCAGTGCTAGAGAGGGACAGACCTACAATGAGCAGTTCTTC.

The CDR3 nucleotides are TGTGCCAGCAGCCCCTCGCAGGGGCGCAATCAGCCCCAGCATTTT. It codes for CASSPSQGRNQPQHF. The chain links TRBV3-1 to TRBJ1-5, with D possibly being TRBD1 (6 bases). The V end lost 4 bases, the J end lost 2 bases, and 12 bases lay between the germline ends. The CDR3 is made up of 15 amino acids. Germline V gives CDR1 LGHDT, CDR2 YNNKEL (reference sequence). Drawing the rest from reference TRBV3-1 and TRBJ1-5, the complete variable domain is DTAVSQTPKYLVTQMGNDKSIKCEQNLGHDTMYWYKQDSKKFLKIMFSYNNKELIINETVPNRFSPKSPDKAHLNLHINSLELGDSAVYFCASSPSQGRNQPQHFGDGTRLSIL.

This clonotype has ten or more counts. CDR3 sequence: CASSPRGSGRRGEQFF. The CDR3 DNA is TGTGCCAGCAGTCCTAGGGGTAGCGGGAGAAGAGGTGAGCAGTTCTTC. The chain carries TRBV7-2 and TRBJ2-1, with TRBD2 matching over 9 bases. Germline V gene lookup returns CDR1 SGHTA and CDR2 FQGNSA. The CDR3 totals 16 residues. Losses at the gene ends were 6 bases for V and 9 bases for J; bases not matched to a gene: 15.

There are many counts of this clonotype. CDR3 protein: CASSLTRSPAGRVNEQFF. In DNA form, the CDR3 reads TGCGCCAGCAGCCTTACGCGGTCCCCCGCGGGAAGGGTCAATGAGCAGTTCTTC. The chain is built from TRBV4-3 and TRBJ2-1; a possible D gene is TRBD2 (6 bases). Between the trimmed V and J ends, which lost 4 bases and 6 bases, there was a span of 25 bases. Germline CDR1 reads LGHNA; CDR2 reads YSLEER. The CDR3 spans 18 residues.

This clonotype has only a few counts. The chain carries TRBV29-1 and TRBJ2-1; 9 nucleotides align to TRBD2. Germline CDR1 and CDR2: SQVTM and ANQGSEA. Trimming at V came to 7 bases and at J to 10 bases, leaving 11 bases not matched to a gene. The CDR3 is made up of 13 amino acids. DNA for the CDR3: TGCAGCGGAACTCTGAGCGGGGGGCGAGAGCAGTTCTTC. It yields the protein CSGTLSGGREQFF.

For this clonotype: With a much larger clone just one base away, this may be a read error. The V gene is TRBV20-1, the J gene TRBJ2-2, with D perhaps matching TRBD1 or TRBD2 (5 bases each). The CDR3 loop spans 12 amino acids. The germline CDR1 and CDR2 sequences are DFQATT and SNEGSKA (reference sequence). The DNA of the CDR3 is TGCAGTGCTCCACGACAGACCGGGGAGCAGTTTTTT. Translating gives CSAPRQTGEQFF.

This clonotype was seen many times. The chain has TRBV7-8 and TRBJ2-1; D remains unclear. Germline CDR1 and CDR2: SGHVS and FQNEAQ. The V end was cut by 5 bases, the J end by 3 bases, with 2 bases between. CDR3 size: 11 residues. In nucleotides, the CDR3 is TGTGCCAGCAGCATCTACAATGAGCAGTTCTTC. Its protein product is CASSIYNEQFF.

This clonotype has just a few counts. This chain links TRBV4-2 with TRBJ2-5; possible D gene TRBD2, 5 bases. CDR3 length: 17 amino acids. Trimming took off 1 base at V and 6 bases at J, with 21 bases between the two ends. Germline assignment: CDR1 LGHNA and CDR2 YNFKEQ. Here the CDR3 reads CASSQAQEADHIQTQYF. Here the CDR3 DNA reads TGTGCCAGCAGCCAAGCGCAGGAGGCAGACCATATACAGACCCAGTACTTC.

This clonotype came up many times. The J gene is TRBJ2-5, the V gene TRBV25-1; TRBD2 agrees at 7 bases. V gave up 4 bases and J gave up 5 bases; unmatched junction bases: 7. The CDR3 is 14 amino acids. Germline loops: CDR1 MGHDK, CDR2 SYGVNS. The CDR3 loop reads CASSAEAGRETQYF. The CDR3 DNA is TGTGCCAGCAGTGCCGAAGCGGGGAGGGAGACCCAGTACTTC.

This clonotype was seen many times. V and J are TRBV20-1 and TRBJ1-1, with D hard to call. The CDR3 length is 16 residues. The V end was cut by 0 bases, the J end by 0 bases, with 14 bases between. Germline V gene data show CDR1 as DFQATT and CDR2 as SNEGSKA (reference sequence). Here the CDR3 DNA reads TGCAGTGCTAGAGATGGGCTAAAACTATTGAACACTGAAGCTTTCTTT. Its translation is CSARDGLKLLNTEAFF.

This clonotype was found many times. The gene calls are TRBV7-9 and TRBJ2-2, with a weak D call TRBD2 (6 bases). CDR1 and CDR2 (germline): SEHNR, FQNEAQ (reference sequence). The length of the CDR3 is 14 residues. The germline V and J ends were trimmed by 6 bases and 1 base, with 9 bases remaining between them. DNA for the CDR3: TGTGCCAGCAGGGGTAGCGGGAACACCGGGGAGCTGTTTTTT. This translates into CASRGSGNTGELFF.

There are a few counts of this clonotype. This sequence joins TRBV7-2 and TRBJ1-3; 7 bases are a match to TRBD1. V lost 0 bases, J lost 3 bases, and 5 bases stayed unmatched. This CDR3 has 16 amino acids. The germline V gene encodes CDR1 SGHTA and CDR2 FQGNSA. CDR3 sequence reads: CASSLAAGGGGNTIYF. The CDR3 DNA is TGTGCCAGCAGCTTAGCGGCAGGGGGAGGTGGAAACACCATATATTTT.

The chain uses TRBV7-9 and TRBJ2-2; D is perhaps TRBD2 (5 bases). Germline V gene lookup returns CDR1 SEHNR and CDR2 FQNEAQ (reference sequence). The V and J ends lost 3 bases and 3 bases respectively, with 11 bases between them. There are 15 residues in the CDR3. The CDR3: CASSFPGIDTGELFF. CDR3 nucleotide sequence: TGTGCCAGCAGCTTCCCGGGGATAGACACCGGGGAGCTGTTTTTT.

The chain joins TRBV27 to TRBJ1-5; D gene uncertain. The CDR3 has 18 amino acids. V was trimmed by 5 bases and J by 6 bases, leaving 26 bases between them. In germline, CDR1 is MNHEY, CDR2 SMNVEV (reference sequence). The CDR3 spells CASSPSPYGEESFQPQHF. For the CDR3, the DNA is TGTGCCAGCAGTCCATCCCCCTACGGGGAGGAATCGTTTCAGCCCCAGCATTTT.

On this clonotype itself: The germline gene is not matched at one end of the junction; a read error may be the cause. The chain recombines TRBV12-3 or TRBV12-4 with TRBJ2-1; a possible D gene is TRBD2 (6 bases). The CDR3 has 15 residues. The CDR3, as DNA: TGTGCCAGCAGATTAGGGACTCCTCTAAACAATGAGCAGTTCTTC. This encodes CASRLGTPLNNEQFF.